This T cell receptor beta chain comes out of a study of blood T cells in healthy people across ages. Whole-study results and caveats: Researchers report that TCR beta diversity correlated strongly with naive T cell percentage. Lack of knowledge of donor CMV status possibly confounded expanded clonotype changes.

A J-beta primer mix and a sample-barcoded 5' primer were used in a second PCR of roughly 6 to 11 cycles. Through a template-switch adaptor with 12 random nucleotides, each cDNA molecule received a tag. TCRdb passed the 5' RACE reads through MiXCR, listing each CDR3 protein once. Of 1.5 million to 2 million distinct CDR3 sequences listed, about 49% are singletons. On this clonotype itself: Its antigen is not identified.

Donation came from healthy Caucasian individuals in Russia who were aged 6 to 90. CDR1 is MNHEY and CDR2 is SVGAGI in the germline V gene. J lost 8 bases, V lost 2 bases, and 7 bases had no gene match. This CDR3 is built from 15 residues. Sequenced material: blood. This chain links TRBV6-5 with TRBJ1-4; 8 bases are shared with TRBD1. This TCR derives from a woman in her thirties or forties in good health. In DNA form, the CDR3 reads TGTGCCAGCAGTTACGGGACAGGCCCTAGGGAAAAACTGTTTTTT. Protein sequence: CASSYGTGPREKLFF.